This record covers a single TCR beta chain. Antigen specificity is unknown. This specimen comes from a study of OX40 agonist ivuxolimab in advanced cancers. Study details: An anti-OX40 (CD134) antibody with agonistic activity, ivuxolimab, was administered to patients. A male proportion of over 70% was recorded, with mean age around 55 years and range about 20 to 90.

The repertoire was sequenced with immunoSEQ multiplex PCR; TCRdb's copy has only in-frame clones and lacks some. The table includes over 15,000 clones, around 81% detected once. Study-level points and caveats: Circulating CD4+ and CD8+ T cells showed clonal expansion by week 6 at 0.1 to 3.0 mg/kg.

Trimming removed 5 bases from V and 2 bases from J; junction bases left unmatched: 6. The CDR3 is 15 residues long. The germline V gene has CDR1 SGHTA and CDR2 FQGNSA. The J gene is TRBJ1-5, the V gene TRBV7-2, with 7 bases identical to TRBD1. The specimen was CD4+ or CD8+ T cells sorted from blood, collected in a trial of the OX40 agonist ivuxolimab. The TCR was taken from an adult with an advanced solid tumor such as melanoma, head and neck, liver or kidney cancer. Here the CDR3 DNA reads TGTGCCAGCAGCGGACAGGTTGGAGGCAATCAGCCCCAGCATTTT. Its translation is CASSGQVGGNQPQHF.